These 22 T cell receptor beta chains were sequenced from one sample in a study of blood T cell repertoires in COVID-19. Sequenced by immunoSEQ multiplex PCR; TCRdb stores in-frame clones only, minus some. The table records approximately 90,000 clones, approximately 89% of them present only once. The sequencing input was peripheral blood. Every receptor here comes from a man in his sixties with acute or convalescent COVID-19.

The chain employs TRBV7-3 and TRBJ1-4; the D is unclear. The CDR3 has 14 residues. V was cut by 2 bases and J by 5 bases, with 9 bases left in between. Germline CDR1 and CDR2: SGHTA and FQGTGA. CDR3 bases: TGTGCCAGCAGCTTAGTTGAGGAAAATGAAAAACTGTTTTTT. Protein: CASSLVEENEKLFF.

V usage is TRBV30 and J usage is TRBJ1-1; 8 nucleotides line up with TRBD1. Trimming cost V 5 bases and J 6 bases; bases outside gene matches: 2. The CDR3 is 11 residues long. The V gene's germline CDR1 is GTSNPN and CDR2 SVGIG (reference sequence). In DNA form, the CDR3 reads TGTGCCTGGGGACAGGGATCTGAAGCTTTCTTT. Protein: CAWGQGSEAFF.

The V and J genes are TRBV14 and TRBJ2-7; D is perhaps TRBD1 (5 bases). The CDR3 extends over 18 amino acids. V was shortened by 0 bases and J by 0 bases, with 18 bases between the two germline ends. The germline gives CDR1 SGHDN, CDR2 FVKESK. The CDR3 sequence: CASSQDPRQPPISYEQYF. DNA for the CDR3: TGTGCCAGCAGCCAAGACCCCCGACAGCCCCCAATCTCCTACGAGCAGTACTTC.

Concerning this clone: Its ends do not fully match the called genes, so a read error is possible. This chain joins TRBV6-5 and TRBJ1-5; D may be TRBD1 (6 bases). From germline, CDR1 is MNHEY and CDR2 SVGAGI. This CDR3 comprises 16 residues. For the CDR3, the DNA is TGTGCCAGCAATTACCCGACAGGACTGAGCAATCAGCCCCAGCATTTT. Translated, it gives CASNYPTGLSNQPQHF.

The V call is TRBV20-1, the J call TRBJ2-1; a possible D gene is TRBD1 (5 bases). The CDR3 loop spans 11 amino acids. Deletions cut 6 bases from V and 7 bases from J, with 10 bases between. Germline-derived CDR1 and CDR2 are DFQATT and SNEGSKA (reference sequence). In DNA form, the CDR3 reads TGCAGTGCCAAGTCAGGGAATGAGCAGTTCTTC. This encodes CSAKSGNEQFF.

This clone was seen a single time. The J gene is TRBJ2-3, the V gene TRBV11-3, with 10 bases matching TRBD2. V dropped 5 bases and J dropped 4; count of bases not matched to a gene: 9. The CDR3 has 16 amino acids. Germline lookup yields CDR1 SGHNT and CDR2 YENEEA. CDR3 nucleotide sequence: TGTGCCAGCAGCCTTGGCACTAGCGGGGCGTCAGATACGCAGTATTTT. This gives the protein CASSLGTSGASDTQYF.

The rearrangement joins TRBV7-3 to TRBJ2-1, with TRBD2 identical over 7 bases. Germline CDR1 reads SGHTA; CDR2 reads FQGTGA. The V segment lost 2 bases and the J segment 6 bases; nucleotides outside the gene matches: 7. The CDR3 runs to 15 residues. DNA for the CDR3: TGTGCCAGCAGCTTATTGGGCGGGAGTCGCAATGAGCAGTTCTTC. Its protein product is CASSLLGGSRNEQFF.

The chain couples TRBV19 to TRBJ2-2; D is perhaps TRBD1 (5 bases). Trimming removed 10 bases from V and 0 bases from J, with 12 bases in between. Germline V CDR1 and CDR2: LNHDA, SQIVND (reference sequence). This CDR3 is 14 amino acids long. CDR3 loop: CATTTATNTGELFF. The CDR3 nucleotides read TGTGCCACAACGACAGCGACGAACACCGGGGAGCTGTTTTTT.

V usage is TRBV14 and J usage is TRBJ2-5; D may be TRBD2 (5 bases). Germline CDR1 and CDR2: SGHDN and FVKESK. V lost 0 bases and J lost 2, with 13 bases in between. The CDR3 consists of 16 residues. The CDR3 spells CASSQEWRQRQETQYF. The CDR3 DNA reads TGTGCCAGCAGCCAAGAGTGGAGGCAGCGGCAAGAGACCCAGTACTTC.

This clone was detected only a few times. The J gene is TRBJ1-2, the V gene TRBV7-9; D perhaps matches TRBD1 (5 bases). The CDR3 is 14 amino acids. V was clipped by 5 bases and J by 8 bases, with 18 bases between them. Germline CDR1 is SEHNR and CDR2 is FQNEAQ (reference sequence). The CDR3 coding sequence is TGTGCCAGCAGCCTCGCTAGCAGGGCGGGGGGCTACACCTTC. This encodes CASSLASRAGGYTF.

The chain links TRBV21-1 to TRBJ1-6. TRBV21-1 is a recognized pseudogene. The CDR3 sequence is 17 residues long. CDR3 nucleotide sequence: TGTGCCAGCAGCAGACCCGGTGGAGGGGAAGGGTATTCACCCCTCCACTTT. Translated: CASSRPGGGEGYSPLHF.

The chain couples TRBV7-3 to TRBJ2-2; 9 bases match TRBD2. J gave up 6 bases and V 5 bases, and 10 bases lay outside the gene matches. Germline V gene data show CDR1 as SGHTA and CDR2 as FQGTGA. CDR3 size: 16 residues. As DNA, the CDR3 is TGTGCCAGCAGCCCCCCGACTAGCGGTAGGGCCGGGGAGCTGTTTTTT. This encodes CASSPPTSGRAGELFF.

This clone showed up just once. The rearrangement links TRBV10-3 to TRBJ2-7; 8 bases line up with TRBD1. The length of the CDR3 is 13 residues. Germline V gene data show CDR1 as ENHRY and CDR2 as SYGVKD. V dropped 10 bases and J dropped 4; count of bases not matched to a gene: 9. This CDR3 reads CANSRDRSYEQYF. DNA for the CDR3: TGTGCCAATTCTCGGGACAGGTCTTACGAGCAGTACTTC.

The chain uses TRBV11-2 and TRBJ1-2; possible D gene TRBD1, 5 bases. The CDR3 runs to 18 residues. Germline-derived CDR1 and CDR2 are SGHAT and FQNNGV. Trimming removed 4 bases at V and 0 bases at J, with 21 bases between. CDR3: CASSSTPGGPFANYGYTF. Here the CDR3 DNA reads TGTGCCAGCAGCTCGACCCCCGGGGGTCCCTTTGCTAACTATGGCTACACCTTC.

V usage is TRBV5-8 and J usage is TRBJ1-1; the match to TRBD1 covers 7 bases. CDR1 and CDR2 from the germline V gene are SGHTS and YDEGEE. There are 14 residues in the CDR3. With 5 bases clipped from V and 1 base from J, the junction kept 5 bases outside the gene matches. The CDR3 spells CASRTGQTNTEAFF. CDR3 DNA: TGTGCCAGCAGAACGGGACAGACGAACACTGAAGCTTTCTTT.

A note on this clone: One end of the junction is discordant with germline, which a read error may explain. This chain joins TRBV19 and TRBJ2-5, with 12 bases lining up with TRBD2. The germline CDR1 and CDR2 sequences are LNHDA and SQIVND (reference sequence). The CDR3 has 18 residues. The CDR3 spells CAGSPGGLAGGIQETQYF. CDR3 nucleotide sequence: TGTGCCGGTAGTCCCGGGGGGCTAGCGGGGGGGATCCAAGAGACCCAGTACTTC.

The V call is TRBV3-1 (or the pseudogene TRBV3-2), the J call TRBJ1-5; 7 bases agree with TRBD1. The CDR3 covers 18 residues. The germline CDR1 and CDR2 sequences are LGHDT and YNNKEL (reference sequence). After removal of 5 bases from V and 0 bases from J, the junction contained 13 bases not matched to a gene. DNA of the CDR3: TGTGCCAGCAGCGAGTACCTGAAGCAGGGGGTTAGCAATCAGCCCCAGCATTTT. This gives the protein CASSEYLKQGVSNQPQHF.

This chain connects TRBV30 to TRBJ1-1, with a weak D call TRBD1 (6 bases). With 2 bases removed from V and 2 bases from J, the gap between germline ends came to 9 bases. Germline V lookup: CDR1 GTSNPN, CDR2 SVGIG (reference sequence). The CDR3 contains 13 residues. Here the CDR3 reads CAWSKQGNTEAFF. The CDR3 region has the DNA TGTGCCTGGAGTAAACAGGGTAACACTGAAGCTTTCTTT.

The chain has TRBV7-2 and TRBJ2-5, with D possibly matching TRBD1 (6 bases). This CDR3 contains 14 residues. V dropped 6 bases and J dropped 1 base, with 12 bases sitting between them. CDR1 SGHTA and CDR2 FQGNSA come from the germline V gene. DNA of the CDR3: TGTGCCAGCAGTTCTGACAGGATCCAAGAGACCCAGTACTTC. It is translated as CASSSDRIQETQYF.

V and J are TRBV6-1 and TRBJ1-2; D not resolved. V gave up 2 bases and J gave up 4 bases, with 14 bases separating them. Per germline, CDR1 MNHNS and CDR2 SASEGT. This CDR3 spans 15 amino acids. Written as DNA, the CDR3 is TGTGCCAGCAGTGAATTCGTCGAGGAGGCCTATGGCTACACCTTC. It yields the protein CASSEFVEEAYGYTF.

The chain recombines TRBV5-1 with TRBJ2-7; weak D call: TRBD1 (6 bases). Germline CDR1 is SGHRS and CDR2 is YFSETQ. V was cut by 2 bases and J by 5 bases, with 11 bases left in between. The CDR3 contains 13 residues. CDR3 in DNA: TGCGCCAGCAGCTTCACAGGGACGAACGAGCAGTACTTC. Protein: CASSFTGTNEQYF.

Of note for this clone: The junction shows a germline mismatch at one end, possibly a read error. V gene TRBV7-9 combines with J gene TRBJ2-7; 8 nucleotides align to TRBD2. This CDR3 is 11 amino acids long. Germline CDR1 is SEHNR and CDR2 is FQNEAQ (reference sequence). The CDR3 sequence: CASSRDREGNF. CDR3 coding DNA: TGTGCCAGCAGCAGAGACCGGGAGGGCAACTTC.